This is a list of T cell receptor beta chains from one sample in a study of blood T cell repertoires in COVID-19. Data came from immunoSEQ multiplex PCR; TCRdb stores just in-frame clones and leaves some out. The sample lists fewer than 100,000 clones, over 75% occurring once. The source material was peripheral blood. These receptors were obtained from a human donor with acute or convalescent COVID-19. The donor label of this sample is uncertain. CDR3s include the opening cysteine and the closing phenylalanine or tryptophan. The D gene is left open where the match is weak. Clone size is stated in some rows and not others, as once, few, many or a class when expanded.

v_gene	j_gene	d_gene	abundance	CDR3nt	CDR3aa
TRBV3-1/TRBV3-2	TRBJ2-7	TRBD2	NA	TGTGCCAGCAGCCAAGACCAGGTTTTTAGCGGGGGGCCCGCCTACGAGCAGTACTTC	CASSQDQVFSGGPAYEQYF
TRBV9	TRBJ2-1	TRBD2	NA	TGTGCCAGCAGCGGAGGGACTAGCGGGGGGTTCTCCTACAATGAGCAGTTCTTC	CASSGGTSGGFSYNEQFF
TRBV6-6	TRBJ1-1	NA	once	TGTGCCAGCAGTTTACCCCCAACAACGAACACTGAAGCTTTCTTT	CASSLPPTTNTEAFF
TRBV5-4	TRBJ1-2	TRBD1	NA	TGTGCCAGCAGCGTTGGAGACAGGGGAGACTATGGCTACACCTTC	CASSVGDRGDYGYTF
TRBV7-2	TRBJ1-4	NA	few	TGTGCCAGCAACACAGGGTTAGGAAATGAAAAACTGTTTTTT	CASNTGLGNEKLFF
TRBV5-4	TRBJ2-1	NA	NA	TGTGCCAGCAGCCGATGGGGGCTTGGGTATGAGCAGTTCTTC	CASSRWGLGYEQFF
TRBV11-2	TRBJ2-7	NA	NA	TGTGCCAGCAGCTTTGGTAGGGGATCCCACGAGCAGTACTTC	CASSFGRGSHEQYF
TRBV3-1/TRBV3-2	TRBJ1-4	NA	NA	TGTGCCAGCAGCACAATTACAAGACTGTTTTTT	CASSTITRLFF
TRBV6-5	TRBJ2-3	TRBD2	NA	TGTGCCAGCAGTCGGGGGGGTCGCACAGATACGCAGTATTTT	CASSRGGRTDTQYF
TRBV2	TRBJ1-1	TRBD1	NA	TGTGCCAGCACCGGACAGGGACATGAAGCTTTCTTT	CASTGQGHEAFF
TRBV30	TRBJ2-5	NA	NA	TGTGCCTGGAGACTTACAGGGCGAGAGACCCAGTACTTC	CAWRLTGRETQYF
TRBV7-8	TRBJ1-1	NA	NA	TGTGCCAGCAGCCTGGGGGGGGACGCTTTCTTT	CASSLGGDAFF
TRBV15	TRBJ2-3	TRBD1	NA	TGTGCCACCAGCAGAGGGACAGGACTGGATACGCAGTATTTT	CATSRGTGLDTQYF
TRBV28	TRBJ1-6	NA	NA	TGTGCCAGCAGTCAGATCACCTCTTATTCACCCCTCCACTTT	CASSQITSYSPLHF
TRBV28	TRBJ2-2	NA	NA	TGTGCCAGCAGTTTGGCAGGGCAGGGCCCCGCGAACACCGGGGAGCTGTTTTTT	CASSLAGQGPANTGELFF
TRBV14	TRBJ2-7	NA	few	TGTGCCAGCAGCCAAGCAGAAATGGACGGACAGACATTTTACGAGCAGTACTTC	CASSQAEMDGQTFYEQYF
TRBV6-2/TRBV6-3	TRBJ1-1	TRBD1	NA	TGTGCCAGCAGCCGACCCGGGACAGGGTTGAGCACTGAAGCTTTCTTT	CASSRPGTGLSTEAFF
TRBV7-2	TRBJ2-3	NA	NA	TGTGCCAGCAGCTTTGGGAGGAGCACAGATACGCAGTATTTT	CASSFGRSTDTQYF
TRBV7-2	TRBJ1-2	NA	NA	TGTGCCAGCAGCCGTACAGAAGTCTATGGCTACACCTTC	CASSRTEVYGYTF
TRBV18	TRBJ2-7	TRBD1	NA	TGTGCCAGCTCACCAGAACAGGGGGAGTATGGTGAGCAGTACTTC	CASSPEQGEYGEQYF
TRBV9	TRBJ2-7	NA	NA	TGTGCCAGCAGCGTAGTGCAGGGGTCCTACGAGCAGTACTTC	CASSVVQGSYEQYF
TRBV7-2	TRBJ1-1	NA	few	TGTGCCAGCAGTATAGGACAATCCAACACTGAAGCTTTCTTT	CASSIGQSNTEAFF
TRBV19	TRBJ1-2	TRBD1	NA	TGTGCCACGGGGACAGTATATGGCTACACCTTC	CATGTVYGYTF
TRBV19	TRBJ1-1	TRBD1	NA	TGTGCCAGTAGCGCGGGGATTCCGGGGTACAGGGGATTGAACACTGAAGCTTTCTTT	CASSAGIPGYRGLNTEAFF
TRBV7-8	TRBJ1-3	TRBD1	NA	TGTGCCAGCAGCTTGGGGACAGTTTCTGGAAACACCATATATTTT	CASSLGTVSGNTIYF
TRBV14	TRBJ2-5	NA	NA	TGTGCCAGCAGCCGGTGGGGGCAATTAGAGACCCAGTACTTC	CASSRWGQLETQYF
TRBV4-1	TRBJ1-2	TRBD1	NA	TGCGCCAGCAGCCAAGGTAGGACAGGTTCAATTGGCTATGGCTACACCTTC	CASSQGRTGSIGYGYTF
TRBV19	TRBJ2-3	NA	once	TGTGCCAGTAGTAAAACTAGCTTTCTCGCAGATACGCAGTATTTT	CASSKTSFLADTQYF
TRBV5-5	TRBJ2-1	TRBD2	NA	TGTGCCAGCAGGGTGAGACTAGCGGGGAACAATGAGCAGTTCTTC	CASRVRLAGNNEQFF
TRBV7-6	TRBJ2-3	TRBD2	few	TGTGCCAGCAGCTTAGGTAGCGGGGCCTTACGAGATACGCAGTATTTT	CASSLGSGALRDTQYF
TRBV2	TRBJ1-1	NA	NA	TGTGCCAGCAGCCCTTACGGGGAGAGCACTGAAGCTTTCTTT	CASSPYGESTEAFF
TRBV7-3	TRBJ2-1	NA	NA	TGTGCCAGCAGCTTAATGCCTAGCTCCTACAATGAGCAGTTCTTC	CASSLMPSSYNEQFF
TRBV5-1	TRBJ1-2	NA	NA	TGCGCCAGCAGTTACAGGGTTAACTATGGCTACACCTTC	CASSYRVNYGYTF
TRBV11-1	TRBJ2-3	NA	NA	TGTGCCAGCAGCTTAGAGACTAAAAATTGGGATACGCAGTATTTT	CASSLETKNWDTQYF
TRBV28	TRBJ1-2	TRBD1	NA	TGTGCCAGCAGTCCAGGGACAGGGGGAGGCTATGGCTACACCTTC	CASSPGTGGGYGYTF
TRBV9	TRBJ2-5	NA	NA	TGTGCCAGCAGCCCATCTCCAGGGGATTGGGAGACCCAGTACTTC	CASSPSPGDWETQYF
TRBV19	TRBJ2-7	TRBD1	NA	TGTGCCAGTAGTAAGACAGGGGTCGTCTACGAGCAGTACTTC	CASSKTGVVYEQYF
TRBV4-2	TRBJ1-1	NA	NA	TGTGCCAGCAGCCAAGATCCCAAAAGCGAAGCTTTCTTT	CASSQDPKSEAFF
TRBV6-5	TRBJ1-2	NA	few	TGTGCCAGCATGAATGAACGGTTAGCTAACTATGGCTACACCTTC	CASMNERLANYGYTF
TRBV7-3	TRBJ1-2	TRBD1	once	TGTGCCAGCAGCTACGGGACAGGGGATGGCTACACCTTC	CASSYGTGDGYTF
TRBV30	TRBJ2-3	NA	NA	TGTGCCTGGAGTGTAAGGGGAACAGATACGCAGTATTTT	CAWSVRGTDTQYF
TRBV27	TRBJ1-2	TRBD1	NA	TGTGCCAGCAGTTCCCGGGACAGGGGGCCTGGCTACACCTTC	CASSSRDRGPGYTF
TRBV30	TRBJ1-2	TRBD1	NA	TGTGCCTGGAGTGTTCAGGGGGAGCATGGCTACACCTTC	CAWSVQGEHGYTF
TRBV5-4	TRBJ1-1	NA	NA	TGTGCCAGCAAGACGGGACTCCAGAACACTGAAGCTTTCTTT	CASKTGLQNTEAFF
TRBV4-2	TRBJ2-3	TRBD1	NA	TGTGCCAGCAGCCAACCCGGGACAGGGTACGAGGATACGCAGTATTTT	CASSQPGTGYEDTQYF
TRBV19	TRBJ1-5	NA	NA	TGTGCCAGTAGTATTAACAGGGCTCAGCCCCAGCATTTT	CASSINRAQPQHF
TRBV6-5	TRBJ1-6	NA	NA	TGTGCCAGCAGTTCCTTCAGGGTTAGATGGAATTCACCCCTCCACTTT	CASSSFRVRWNSPLHF